The clone carrying this T cell receptor (beta chain) was counted once. Clones were sequenced by immunoSEQ multiplex PCR, and TCRdb holds only the in-frame ones, with some missing. The sample shows about 170,000 clones, 86% of them seen only once. The source of the sample is a study of blood T cell repertoires in COVID-19. The junction had 4 bases not matched to a gene; V was cut back by 3 bases and J by 3 bases. The CDR3 loop spans 14 amino acids. Germline assignment: CDR1 SGDLS and CDR2 YYNGEE. The source of this sequence is a woman aged 55-69 years with COVID-19, enrolled during active disease. The V and J genes are TRBV9 and TRBJ2-7; the match to TRBD2 covers 9 bases. The sample was peripheral blood. The CDR3 spells CASSAGLAGYEQYF. CDR3 in DNA: TGTGCCAGCAGCGCGGGACTAGCTGGCTACGAGCAGTACTTC.